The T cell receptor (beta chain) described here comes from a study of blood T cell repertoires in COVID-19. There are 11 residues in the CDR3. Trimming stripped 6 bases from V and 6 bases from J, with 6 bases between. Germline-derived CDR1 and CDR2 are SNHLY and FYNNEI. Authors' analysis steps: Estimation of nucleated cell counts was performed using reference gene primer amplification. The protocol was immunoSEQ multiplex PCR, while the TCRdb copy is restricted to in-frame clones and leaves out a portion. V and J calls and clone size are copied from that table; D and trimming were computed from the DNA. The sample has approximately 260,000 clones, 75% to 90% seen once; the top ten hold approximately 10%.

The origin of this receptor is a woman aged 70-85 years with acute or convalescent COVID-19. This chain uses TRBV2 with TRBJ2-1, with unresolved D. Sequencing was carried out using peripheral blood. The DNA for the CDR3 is TGTGCCAGCAGCAGGTTCAATGAGCAGTTCTTC. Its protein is CASSRFNEQFF.